A selection of T cell receptor beta chains follows, all from one sample in a study of T cell responses to AZD1222 COVID-19 vaccine. Only in-frame clones appear in the TCRdb table, and some are missing; sequencing was by immunoSEQ multiplex PCR. The repertoire has around 140,000 clones, about nine tenths of them found once; the top ten carry around 20%. The sample consisted of peripheral blood, taken on day 0 of AZD1222 vaccination. The receptor source for this set is an adult in good health. The CDR3 runs from the conserved cysteine through the conserved F or W. A D gene is named only where the DNA matches it firmly. Rows give clone size only sometimes, using once, few, many, or a class for an expanded clone.

abundance: .; len: 14; d_gene: .; v_gene: TRBV10-3; j_gene: TRBJ2-5; CDR3nt: TGTGCCATCAGTGAGCCGGGCACCCAAGAGACCCAGTACTTC; CDR3aa: CAISEPGTQETQYF
abundance: .; len: 14; d_gene: .; v_gene: TRBV4-1; j_gene: TRBJ1-2; CDR3nt: TGCGCCAGCAGCCAAGCTTTGGGTAGTACGGGCTACACCTTC; CDR3aa: CASSQALGSTGYTF
abundance: few; len: 14; d_gene: .; v_gene: TRBV7-8; j_gene: TRBJ2-1; CDR3nt: TGTGCCAGCAGCTTAATAAGCTCAGGGGATGAGCAGTTCTTC; CDR3aa: CASSLISSGDEQFF
abundance: .; len: 14; d_gene: .; v_gene: TRBV13; j_gene: TRBJ1-5; CDR3nt: TGTGCCAGCAGCTTAGGGGGGCGAGGTCAGCCCCAGCATTTT; CDR3aa: CASSLGGRGQPQHF
abundance: few; len: 15; d_gene: .; v_gene: TRBV7-2; j_gene: TRBJ1-5; CDR3nt: TGTGCCAGCAGCCCAGGGACGGCAAACAATCAGCCCCAGCATTTT; CDR3aa: CASSPGTANNQPQHF
abundance: .; len: 14; d_gene: .; v_gene: TRBV11-2; j_gene: TRBJ1-4; CDR3nt: TGTGCCAGCAGCTTCCCGACAGGTCCGGAAAAACTGTTTTTT; CDR3aa: CASSFPTGPEKLFF
abundance: .; len: 11; d_gene: .; v_gene: TRBV7-2; j_gene: TRBJ2-4; CDR3nt: TGTGCCAGCAGCTTAGGGGACATTCAGTACTTC; CDR3aa: CASSLGDIQYF
abundance: .; len: 14; d_gene: .; v_gene: TRBV16; j_gene: TRBJ1-2; CDR3nt: TGTGCCAGCAGCCCCCAGAGGGGAAGCTATGGCTACACCTTC; CDR3aa: CASSPQRGSYGYTF
abundance: .; len: 17; d_gene: .; v_gene: TRBV15; j_gene: TRBJ1-5; CDR3nt: TGTGCCACCAGCAGAGTTGGCGCGGCCGTTTTCAATCAGCCCCAGCATTTT; CDR3aa: CATSRVGAAVFNQPQHF
abundance: .; len: 15; d_gene: .; v_gene: TRBV18; j_gene: TRBJ1-2; CDR3nt: TGTGCCAGCTCACCAACGGGGGGAGAGGTCGATGGCTACACCTTC; CDR3aa: CASSPTGGEVDGYTF
abundance: .; len: 13; d_gene: .; v_gene: TRBV27; j_gene: TRBJ2-7; CDR3nt: TGTGCCAGCAGTTTTGGCCGCTCCTACGAGCAGTACTTC; CDR3aa: CASSFGRSYEQYF
abundance: .; len: 19; d_gene: TRBD1; v_gene: TRBV4-1; j_gene: TRBJ1-4; CDR3nt: TGCGCCAGCAGCCAAAAAACAGGGGACATAAGCAGAGGTAATGAAAAACTGTTTTTT; CDR3aa: CASSQKTGDISRGNEKLFF
abundance: .; len: 16; d_gene: .; v_gene: TRBV5-1; j_gene: TRBJ2-1; CDR3nt: TGCGCCAGTGCCACCTCAGGGGTTAGCTCCTACAATGAGCAGTTCTTC; CDR3aa: CASATSGVSSYNEQFF
abundance: once; len: 12; d_gene: .; v_gene: TRBV2; j_gene: TRBJ1-2; CDR3nt: TGTGCCAGCAAAGCAGGGATCAGTGGCTACACCTTC; CDR3aa: CASKAGISGYTF
abundance: .; len: 14; d_gene: .; v_gene: TRBV11-2; j_gene: TRBJ1-1; CDR3nt: TGTGCCAGCAGCGTAAGACAGGCTTACACTGAAGCTTTCTTT; CDR3aa: CASSVRQAYTEAFF
abundance: few; len: 13; d_gene: .; v_gene: TRBV3-1/TRBV3-2; j_gene: TRBJ2-7; CDR3nt: TGTGCCAGCAGCCAAGGGGAAGGCACCGAGCAGTACTTC; CDR3aa: CASSQGEGTEQYF
abundance: .; len: 11; d_gene: TRBD2; v_gene: TRBV20-1; j_gene: TRBJ2-5; CDR3nt: TGCAGTGGGTACGGGGGGGAGACCCAGTACTTC; CDR3aa: CSGYGGETQYF
abundance: .; len: 14; d_gene: .; v_gene: TRBV6-1; j_gene: TRBJ1-3; CDR3nt: TGTGCCAGCAGTGTGCGAGGGGCTGGAAACACCATATATTTT; CDR3aa: CASSVRGAGNTIYF
abundance: .; len: 13; d_gene: .; v_gene: TRBV2; j_gene: TRBJ1-1; CDR3nt: TGTGCCAGCAGTGTGAACAGGAACACTGAAGCTTTCTTT; CDR3aa: CASSVNRNTEAFF
abundance: .; len: 18; d_gene: .; v_gene: TRBV6-6; j_gene: TRBJ1-4; CDR3nt: TGTGCCAGCAGTCTGGGTGGTTTGTGGGAAACAACTAATGAAAAACTGTTTTTT; CDR3aa: CASSLGGLWETTNEKLFF
abundance: .; len: 11; d_gene: TRBD1; v_gene: TRBV30; j_gene: TRBJ2-7; CDR3nt: TGTGCCTGGAGTGGTGGACAGGGACAGTACTTC; CDR3aa: CAWSGGQGQYF